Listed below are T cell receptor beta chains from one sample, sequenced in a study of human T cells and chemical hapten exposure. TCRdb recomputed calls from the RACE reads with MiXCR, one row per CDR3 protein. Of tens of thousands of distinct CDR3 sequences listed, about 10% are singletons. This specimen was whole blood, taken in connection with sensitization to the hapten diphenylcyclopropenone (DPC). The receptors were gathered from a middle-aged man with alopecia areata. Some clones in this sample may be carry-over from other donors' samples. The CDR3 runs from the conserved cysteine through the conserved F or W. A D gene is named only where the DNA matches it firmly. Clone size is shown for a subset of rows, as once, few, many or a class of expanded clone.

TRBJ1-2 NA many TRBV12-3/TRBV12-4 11 TGTGCCAGTCTAGCTAACTATGGCTACACCTTC CASLANYGYTF
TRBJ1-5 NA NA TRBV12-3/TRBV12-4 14 TGTGCCAGCAGTACACAGGATAGCAATCAGCCCCAGCATTTT CASSTQDSNQPQHF
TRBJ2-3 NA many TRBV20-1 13 TGCAGTGCTAGAGAGAGGACCAGCGGTACGCAGTATTTT CSARERTSGTQYF
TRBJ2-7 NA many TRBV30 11 TGTGCCTGGAGTATCACTCGGGAGCAGTACTTC CAWSITREQYF
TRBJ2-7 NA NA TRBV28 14 TGTGCCAGCAGTTTAAGTCCCCTTTATTACGAGCAGTACTTC CASSLSPLYYEQYF
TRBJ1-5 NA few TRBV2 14 TGTGCCAGCAAAGGGCAGTATAGCAATCAGCCCCAGCATTTT CASKGQYSNQPQHF
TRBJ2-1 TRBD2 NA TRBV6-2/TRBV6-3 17 TGTGCCAGCAGTTACCGGGCTAGCGGGATTAGCTACAATGAGCAGTTCTTC CASSYRASGISYNEQFF
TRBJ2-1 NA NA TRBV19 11 TGTGCCAGTTGGGGGGAGTATGAGCAGTTCTTC CASWGEYEQFF
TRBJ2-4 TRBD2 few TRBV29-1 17 TGCAGCGTTGAGGGCGGGAGTTCTTTGGGAGCCAAAAACATTCAGTACTTC CSVEGGSSLGAKNIQYF
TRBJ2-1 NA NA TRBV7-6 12 TGTGCCAGCAGCTTATTCCTCAATGAGCAGTTCTTC CASSLFLNEQFF
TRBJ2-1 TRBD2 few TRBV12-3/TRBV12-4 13 TGTGCCAGCAGTTTAGGGGGGGGGAATGAGCAGTTCTTC CASSLGGGNEQFF
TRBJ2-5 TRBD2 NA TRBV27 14 TGTGCCAGCGGCTACCTGACCGAGCGGGGGACCCAGTACTTC CASGYLTERGTQYF
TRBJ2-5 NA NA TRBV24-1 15 TGTGCCACCAGTCGAGGAGGGCCGCGCCAAGAGACCCAGTACTTC CATSRGGPRQETQYF
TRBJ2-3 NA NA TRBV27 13 TGTGCCAGCAGTTTAACGGGACCAGATACGCAGTATTTT CASSLTGPDTQYF
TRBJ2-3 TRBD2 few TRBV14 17 TGTGCCAGCAGCCGGCCCGGGACTAGTCTCAGCACAGATACGCAGTATTTT CASSRPGTSLSTDTQYF
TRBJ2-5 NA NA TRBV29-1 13 TGCAGCGTTGGGACCAACCCCCAAGAGACCCAGTACTTC CSVGTNPQETQYF
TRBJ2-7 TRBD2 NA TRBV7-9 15 TGTGCCAGCAGCCTTACTAGCGGGTCAGTCTACGAGCAGTACTTC CASSLTSGSVYEQYF
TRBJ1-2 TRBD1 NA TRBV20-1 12 TGCAGTGCTGGGACAGGGGCCTATGGCTACACCTTC CSAGTGAYGYTF
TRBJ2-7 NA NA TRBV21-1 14 TGTGCCAGCAGCAAACTTGACCGGGGGCACGAGCAGTACTTC CASSKLDRGHEQYF
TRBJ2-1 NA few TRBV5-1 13 TGCGCCAGCAGCTTGGATTGGGGGTATGAGCAGTTCTTC CASSLDWGYEQFF
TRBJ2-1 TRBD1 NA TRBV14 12 TGTGCCAGCAGCCAGGACAGGTTAGAGCAGTTCTTC CASSQDRLEQFF
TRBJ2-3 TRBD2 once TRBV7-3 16 TGTGCCAGCAGCTCGGGACTAGCGGGTAGTACAGATACGCAGTATTTT CASSSGLAGSTDTQYF
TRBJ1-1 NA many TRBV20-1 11 TGCAGGGGGACCGCTGACACTGAAGCTTTCTTT CRGTADTEAFF
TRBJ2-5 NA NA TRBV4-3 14 TGCGCCAGCAGCCAAGATCGAGGGGATGGGACCCAGTACTTC CASSQDRGDGTQYF
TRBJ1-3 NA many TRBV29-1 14 TGCAGCGCACAACGACAGAGCTCTGGAAACACCATATATTTT CSAQRQSSGNTIYF
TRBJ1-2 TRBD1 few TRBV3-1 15 TGTGCCAGCAGCCCAACAGGGGGTCCTTCCTATGGCTACACCTTC CASSPTGGPSYGYTF
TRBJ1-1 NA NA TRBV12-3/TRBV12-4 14 TGTGCCAGCAGCAAACAGGGCTCGGGGACTGAAGCTTTCTTT CASSKQGSGTEAFF
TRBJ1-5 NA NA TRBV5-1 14 TGCGCCAGCAGCCCGGACTTGGGCAATCAGCCCCAGCATTTT CASSPDLGNQPQHF
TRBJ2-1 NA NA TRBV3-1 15 TGTGCCAGCAGCCCCAAGGCCAGCTCCTACAATGAGCAGTTCTTC CASSPKASSYNEQFF
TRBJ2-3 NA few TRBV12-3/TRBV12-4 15 TGTGCCAGCACCAAGGGGGGTTTGGAGACAGATACGCAGTATTTT CASTKGGLETDTQYF
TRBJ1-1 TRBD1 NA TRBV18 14 TGTGCCAGCTCACCCCTGGGACAGGGTGCTGAAGCTTTCTTT CASSPLGQGAEAFF
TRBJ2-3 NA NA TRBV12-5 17 TGTGCTAGTGGTCCCCGGGGATTAGGGGGTAGCACAGATACGCAGTATTTT CASGPRGLGGSTDTQYF
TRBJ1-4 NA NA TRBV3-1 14 TGTGCCAGCAGCCGGGGTTTCGAAAGCGAAAAACTGTTTTTT CASSRGFESEKLFF
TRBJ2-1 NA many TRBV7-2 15 TGTGCCAGCAGCTTCCTAGGGAGCTCCTACAATGAGCAGTTCTTC CASSFLGSSYNEQFF
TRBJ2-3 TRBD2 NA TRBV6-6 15 TGTGCCAGCATTAGCGGGATTGGGGCCACAGATACGCAGTATTTT CASISGIGATDTQYF
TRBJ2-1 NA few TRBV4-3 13 TGCGCCAGCAGCCAAGAGGTAGAGATGAGGCAGTTCTTC CASSQEVEMRQFF
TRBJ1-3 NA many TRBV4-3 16 TGCGCCAGCAGCCAAGATCTTCCCATCTCTGGAAACACCATATATTTT CASSQDLPISGNTIYF
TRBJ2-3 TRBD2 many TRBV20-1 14 TGCAGTGCTGGTCTAGCGGGAGGGCTCTATACGCAGTATTTT CSAGLAGGLYTQYF
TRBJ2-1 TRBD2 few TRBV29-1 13 TGCAGCGCCCGACTAGCGTCCTACAATGAGCAGTTCTTC CSARLASYNEQFF
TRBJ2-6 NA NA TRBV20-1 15 TGCAGTGCTAGCGCTGGGGAAGTGGGGGCCAACGTCCTGACTTTC CSASAGEVGANVLTF
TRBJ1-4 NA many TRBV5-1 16 TGCGCCAGCAGCTCTGGAGTAGGGGCGACTAATGAAAAACTGTTTTTT CASSSGVGATNEKLFF
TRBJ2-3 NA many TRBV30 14 TGTGCCTGGAGCCCTGGAGGGAGCGGGGATACGCAGTATTTT CAWSPGGSGDTQYF
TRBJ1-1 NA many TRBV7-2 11 TGTGCCAGCAGCTTTTCCAGGGCTAGATTCTTT CASSFSRARFF
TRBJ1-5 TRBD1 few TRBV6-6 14 TGTGCCAGCAGGCCGGGACAGAACAATCAGCCCCAGCATTTT CASRPGQNNQPQHF
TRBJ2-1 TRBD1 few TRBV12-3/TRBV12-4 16 TGTGCCAGCAGTTTAAGTTCGGGACAGGACATCAATGAGCAGTTCTTC CASSLSSGQDINEQFF
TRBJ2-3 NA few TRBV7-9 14 TGTGCCAGCAGCTTATTGCAGCCCACAGATACGCAGTATTTT CASSLLQPTDTQYF
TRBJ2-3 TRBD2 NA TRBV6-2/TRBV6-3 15 TGTGCCAGCCGAACTAGCGGGGGGGGTATGGATACGCAGTATTTT CASRTSGGGMDTQYF
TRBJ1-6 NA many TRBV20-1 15 TGCAGTGCTAGAGCCACGACGGGGGCCGAATCACCCCTCCACTTT CSARATTGAESPLHF
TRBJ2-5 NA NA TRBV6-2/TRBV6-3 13 TGTGCCAGCAGTTACCCCAGGTTCGAGACCCAGTACTTC CASSYPRFETQYF
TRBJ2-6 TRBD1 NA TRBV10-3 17 TGTGCCATCACTGGAAGGACAGGGGACTCTGGGGCCAACGTCCTGACTTTC CAITGRTGDSGANVLTF
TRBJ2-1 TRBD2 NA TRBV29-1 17 TGCAGCGTTGAAGGGACTAGCGGGACGTACTCCTACAATGAGCAGTTCTTC CSVEGTSGTYSYNEQFF
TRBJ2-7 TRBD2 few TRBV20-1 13 TGCAGTGCTACGAGACTAGCAAAAGGCGAGCAGTACTTC CSATRLAKGEQYF
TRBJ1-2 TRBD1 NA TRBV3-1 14 TGTGCCAGCAGCCAAGGGGACAGGGAGGATGGCTACACCTTC CASSQGDREDGYTF